One and the same sample provided the 25 T cell receptor beta chains below, sequenced in a study of T-cell reconstitution after alpha-beta-depleted transplantation in children. Library preparation (for TCRbeta) was performed with unique molecular identifiers. TCRdb reprocessed the PCR reads with MiXCR, giving one entry per CDR3 protein. This table has 600,000 to 700,000 distinct CDR3 sequences, roughly 15% appearing once. Sample: PBMCs from the stem cell graft donor, taken from the stem cell graft. These TCRs come from a human donor who donated a stem cell graft to a child with acute myeloid leukemia.

This clonotype was detected only a few times. This CDR3 reads CASSETRGFRNEQFF. CDR3 nucleotide sequence: TGTGCCAGCAGCGAAACTCGAGGGTTCCGGAATGAGCAGTTCTTC. J is TRBJ2-1 and V is TRBV7-2; possibly TRBD2 for D (5 bases). This CDR3 comprises 15 residues. V was pared by 5 bases and J by 7 bases, with 18 bases between. Looked up from germline, CDR1 is SGHTA and CDR2 is FQGNSA.

This clonotype was recorded a few times. The chain couples TRBV7-9 to TRBJ2-5; D unresolved. Germline V gene data show CDR1 as SEHNR and CDR2 as FQNEAQ (reference sequence). Trimming shortened V by 3 bases and J by 0 bases, and 2 bases separated the two germline ends. CDR3 length: 12 residues. The CDR3, as DNA: TGTGCCAGCAGCTTTTACCAAGAGACCCAGTACTTC. Amino acids: CASSFYQETQYF.

In regard to this clonotype: One base away lies a much larger clone, so this may be a sequencing read error. The chain employs TRBV7-9 and TRBJ2-7; 7 nucleotides match TRBD1. Germline V gene sequence: CDR1 SEHNR, CDR2 FQNEAQ (reference sequence). V lost 5 bases to trimming and J lost 4 bases; unmatched junction nucleotides: 5. The CDR3 runs to 13 residues. In nucleotides, the CDR3 is TGTGCCAGCAGCCCGGGGACAGAATACGAGCAGTACTTC. Amino acids: CASSPGTEYEQYF.

This clonotype was recorded at least ten times. The J gene is TRBJ1-6, the V gene TRBV5-6; TRBD1 agrees at 8 bases. With V trimmed by 4 bases and J by 10 bases, 7 bases remained unmatched. The CDR3 sequence is 14 residues long. Germline V lookup: CDR1 SGHDT, CDR2 YYEEEE. CDR3 in amino acids: CASSVDRGRSPLHF. The CDR3, as DNA: TGTGCCAGCAGCGTAGACAGGGGCAGATCACCCCTCCACTTT.

Ten or more counts support this clonotype. The rearrangement uses TRBV6-2 or TRBV6-3 and TRBJ1-6; D unclear. The V gene lost 2 bases and the J gene lost 10 bases, with 12 bases spanning the gap. Germline loops: CDR1 MNHEY, CDR2 SVGEGT. The CDR3 is made up of 14 amino acids. As DNA, the CDR3 is TGTGCCAGCAGTTACGGTCTAGAGGGCTCACCCCTCCACTTT. Protein: CASSYGLEGSPLHF.

V is TRBV20-1 and J is TRBJ2-1, with D perhaps matching TRBD2 (5 bases). The CDR3 runs to 16 residues. V lost 3 bases and J lost 9, with 24 bases in between. CDR1 is DFQATT, CDR2 SNEGSKA, per germline (reference sequence). The DNA of the CDR3 is TGCAGTGCTAGGCACTCGAAGTCGGGGTATCCGGGTGAGCAGTTCTTC. The encoded protein is CSARHSKSGYPGEQFF.

This rearrangement joins TRBV12-3 or TRBV12-4 to TRBJ2-5; TRBD2 is a possible D gene (5 bases). With 5 bases removed from V and 4 bases from J, the gap between germline ends came to 14 bases. The CDR3 covers 14 residues. CDR3 sequence: CASSLPGDVETQYF. The CDR3 region has the DNA TGTGCCAGCAGTCTACCCGGGGATGTAGAGACCCAGTACTTC.

This clonotype was counted a few times. The rearrangement uses TRBV5-1 and TRBJ1-2; D possibly corresponds to TRBD1 (5 bases). Germline lookup yields CDR1 SGHRS and CDR2 YFSETQ. Trimming left V 4 bases short and J 6 bases short, with 13 bases between. The CDR3 is 13 amino acids. The CDR3 sequence is CASSPQGENGYTF. The CDR3 coding sequence is TGCGCCAGCAGCCCCCAGGGTGAGAATGGCTACACCTTC.

This clonotype was seen at least ten times. This chain uses TRBV13 with TRBJ2-7, with 7 bases fitting TRBD1. This CDR3 spans 15 amino acids. CDR1 and CDR2 (germline): PRHDT, FYEKMQ (reference sequence). J was trimmed by 0 bases and V by 1 base; bases with no gene match: 3. CDR3 in DNA: TGTGCCAGCAGCTTAGTTGGGACAGTCTCCTACGAGCAGTACTTC. Its protein is CASSLVGTVSYEQYF.

The chain couples TRBV20-1 to TRBJ1-5, with 9 bases aligning to TRBD1. Trimming at V came to 0 bases and at J to 2 bases, leaving 8 bases not matched to a gene. The CDR3 contains 17 residues. Per the germline V gene, CDR1 is DFQATT and CDR2 is SNEGSKA (reference sequence). CDR3 sequence: CSARDPGQGGRNQPQHF. As DNA, the CDR3 is TGCAGTGCTAGAGATCCGGGACAGGGTGGGCGCAATCAGCCCCAGCATTTT.

The sample holds many counts of this clonotype. The chain couples TRBV6-5 to TRBJ1-5; D is undetermined. CDR3 length: 14 amino acids. Trimming removed 2 bases at V and 0 bases at J, with 5 bases between. Germline loops: CDR1 MNHEY, CDR2 SVGAGI. The CDR3 protein is CASSYDRSNQPQHF. DNA for the CDR3: TGTGCCAGCAGTTACGACCGTAGCAATCAGCCCCAGCATTTT.

There are many counts of this clonotype. V and J are TRBV20-1 and TRBJ2-5, with 10 bases matching TRBD2. Germline CDR1 DFQATT, CDR2 SNEGSKA (reference sequence). The CDR3 contains 15 residues. V dropped 2 bases and J dropped 1; count of bases not matched to a gene: 4. In nucleotides, the CDR3 is TGCAGTGCTAGAAGTAGCGGGGGGCCCCAAGAGACCCAGTACTTC. It codes for CSARSSGGPQETQYF.

The rearrangement links TRBV29-1 to TRBJ1-2; a weak D match, TRBD1 (5 bases). Trimming shortened V by 5 bases and J by 5 bases, and 12 bases separated the two germline ends. The CDR3 loop spans 12 amino acids. Germline CDR1 is SQVTM and CDR2 is ANQGSEA. CDR3 residues: CSVRQGSYGYTF. CDR3 nucleotide sequence: TGCAGCGTTCGTCAGGGTTCATATGGCTACACCTTC.

This clonotype was detected many times. The CDR3 region has the DNA TGCAGTGCCCTGGGACCGAGTAATGAAAAACTGTTTTTT. Protein sequence: CSALGPSNEKLFF. The chain links TRBV20-1 to TRBJ1-4, with D tentatively TRBD1 (5 bases). The CDR3 has 13 amino acids. Per germline, CDR1 DFQATT and CDR2 SNEGSKA (reference sequence). V was clipped by 6 bases and J by 4 bases, with 12 bases between them.

In its sample, this clonotype was seen many times. The chain combines TRBV27 with TRBJ1-4, with D tentatively TRBD1 (5 bases). The CDR3 loop spans 15 amino acids. Trimming took off 6 bases at V and 8 bases at J, with 19 bases between the two ends. Germline V gives CDR1 MNHEY, CDR2 SMNVEV (reference sequence). This CDR3 is CASSNDSFKGEKLFF. The CDR3 DNA follows: TGTGCCAGCAGCAACGACAGTTTCAAAGGCGAAAAACTGTTTTTT. Supplemented by reference TRBV27 and TRBJ1-4, the full variable domain reads EAQVTQNPRYLITVTGKKLTVTCSQNMNHEYMSWYRQDPGLGLRQIYYSMNVEVTDKGDVPEGYKVSRKEKRNFPLILESPSPNQTSLYFCASSNDSFKGEKLFFGSGTQLSVL.

This clonotype showed up many times. The rearrangement uses TRBV20-1 and TRBJ2-1, with D perhaps TRBD2 (5 bases). The ends were cut back, 6 bases at V and 7 bases at J, with 13 bases in the middle. This CDR3 has 12 residues. Germline V lookup: CDR1 DFQATT, CDR2 SNEGSKA (reference sequence). The CDR3 DNA reads as TGCAGTGCGAGGGCACATGGAAATGAGCAGTTCTTC. It encodes CSARAHGNEQFF.

This clonotype was counted between two and nine times. The V gene is TRBV11-2, the J gene TRBJ2-7; 9 nucleotides agree with TRBD1. The CDR3 has 14 residues. V lost 6 bases, J lost 3 bases, and 6 bases stayed unmatched. In germline, CDR1 is SGHAT, CDR2 FQNNGV. The chain's CDR3 is CASSFDRGGYEQYV. The CDR3, as DNA: TGTGCCAGCAGTTTTGACAGGGGGGGCTACGAGCAGTACGTC.

This clonotype was picked up a small number of times. The CDR3 sequence is CASSQDRGTSGAWWEQFF. CDR3 nucleotide sequence: TGCGCCAGCAGCCAAGATCGGGGGACTAGCGGTGCCTGGTGGGAGCAGTTCTTC. This chain uses TRBV4-1 with TRBJ2-1, with 11 nucleotides matching TRBD2. The CDR3 consists of 18 residues. Germline assignment: CDR1 MGHRA and CDR2 YSYEKL. V lost 0 bases, J lost 10 bases, and 14 bases stayed unmatched.

This clonotype has at least ten counts. The V and J genes are TRBV20-1 and TRBJ1-6; D might be TRBD1 (5 bases). The CDR3 is 14 amino acids. V lost 5 bases, J lost 10 bases, and 18 bases lay in between. Germline V lookup: CDR1 DFQATT, CDR2 SNEGSKA (reference sequence). The CDR3 here is CSADRGPRDSPLHF. The CDR3 region has the DNA TGCAGTGCTGACCGGGGCCCAAGAGACTCACCCCTCCACTTT.

This clonotype was recorded many times. This chain uses TRBV25-1 with TRBJ1-6, with a tentative D call TRBD1 (6 bases). V was trimmed by 4 bases and J by 7 bases, leaving 11 bases between them. Germline values: CDR1 MGHDK, CDR2 SYGVNS. The CDR3 contains 14 residues. CDR3 in amino acids: CASSVTGLNSPLHF. CDR3 bases: TGTGCCAGCAGTGTAACAGGGCTCAATTCACCCCTCCACTTT.

This clonotype came up a few times. V is TRBV12-3 or TRBV12-4 and J is TRBJ2-7; D may be TRBD1 (5 bases). The CDR3 consists of 13 residues. Trimming left V 5 bases short and J 0 bases short, with 8 bases between. The CDR3 DNA reads TGTGCCAGCAGTAAGGGGAACTCCTACGAGCAGTACTTC. Residues: CASSKGNSYEQYF.

Note on this clonotype: A much larger clone lies one base from this, so it may be a read error. The chain links TRBV3-1 to TRBJ2-5; TRBD1 aligns across 7 bases. CDR3 size: 18 residues. Germline CDR1 reads LGHDT; CDR2 reads YNNKEL (reference sequence). The V and J ends lost 8 bases and 2 bases, in that order; junction bases with no gene match: 20. In DNA, the CDR3 is TGTGCCAGCTGTTTCGGGACAGAAGACCTATCAGCTCAAGAGACCCAGTACTTC. As protein: CASCFGTEDLSAQETQYF.

This clonotype was observed a handful of times. CDR3 sequence reads: CASSLGLRRPMNTEAFF. CDR3 nucleotides: TGTGCCAGCAGCTTAGGCCTCCGCCGTCCCATGAACACTGAAGCTTTCTTT. The chain employs TRBV7-2 and TRBJ1-1; D is unclear. Trimming took 1 base from V and 0 from J, leaving 15 bases between them. The CDR3 has 17 residues. Germline V gene lookup returns CDR1 SGHTA and CDR2 FQGNSA.

The chain combines TRBV5-5 with TRBJ1-5, with D uncertain. Germline V gene data show CDR1 as SGHKS and CDR2 as YYEKEE (reference sequence). The CDR3 is 15 residues long. The ends were cut back, 4 bases at V and 1 base at J, with 12 bases in the middle. DNA of the CDR3: TGTGCCAGCAGCGCGGACGGGTTAAGCAATCAGCCCCAGCATTTT. Its translation: CASSADGLSNQPQHF.

The rearrangement joins TRBV12-3 or TRBV12-4 to TRBJ1-5, with 10 bases fitting TRBD1. The CDR3 is made up of 15 amino acids. With 6 bases clipped from V and 5 bases from J, the junction kept 7 bases outside the gene matches. The CDR3 region is CASSAGTGADQPQHF. CDR3 nucleotide sequence: TGTGCCAGCAGCGCCGGGACAGGGGCCGATCAGCCCCAGCATTTT.